This TCR beta chain emerged from a study of Ad26.COV2.S vaccination and SARS-CoV-2 variants. The table came from immunoSEQ multiplex PCR; TCRdb's copy has only in-frame clones and leaves some out. The data hold about 330,000 clones, with roughly nine tenths observed a single time. Trimming cost V 5 bases and J 4 bases; bases outside gene matches: 4. The CDR3 totals 13 residues. Germline CDR1 is MRHNA and CDR2 is SNTAGT. As to treatment: about 20 received Ad26.COV2.S at low or high dose, single or two shots; 5 received placebo; per-sample allocation not given. Day 63 after the first vaccine or placebo injection was the time point for sampling.

This chain links TRBV6-4 with TRBJ1-2; 7 nucleotides line up with TRBD1. The sequencing here drew on peripheral blood, taken in a trial of Ad26.COV2.S vaccine versus placebo. This sequence was found in a person between 18 and 60 years old who received the Ad26.COV2.S COVID-19 vaccine or a placebo. The CDR3: CASSTGEGYGYTF. CDR3 sequence (DNA): TGTGCCAGCAGTACAGGGGAGGGCTATGGCTACACCTTC.